The clone carrying this T cell receptor (beta chain) was counted many times. Its antigen is currently unknown. RNA transcripts were the template for amplifying TCR beta CDR3 regions. Primed by the HTBI set, a first-round RT-PCR was run on the TCR CDR3. MiXCR, applied by TCRdb to the multiplex PCR reads, yields one record per CDR3 protein. The sample lists about 380,000 distinct CDR3 sequences, roughly 12% occurring once. These data are taken from a study of T cells in Graves' hyperthyroidism and ophthalmopathy. Study-wide results and caveats: Ophthalmopathy onset followed model prediction by a median roughly 6.5 months.

Germline loops: CDR1 MNHEY, CDR2 SMNVEV (reference sequence). With 5 bases clipped from V and 5 bases from J, the junction kept 6 bases outside the gene matches. The CDR3 has 14 residues. Lactation, pregnancy, other autoimmune disease or uncontrolled infection excluded patients. The gene calls are TRBV27 and TRBJ2-7, with 10 bases identical to TRBD1. This clonotype originated in a young man with Graves' hyperthyroidism that later progressed to Graves' ophthalmopathy. What was sequenced was blood. CDR3 protein: CASSEPGQGNEQYF. CDR3 bases: TGTGCCAGCAGTGAACCGGGACAGGGGAACGAGCAGTACTTC.